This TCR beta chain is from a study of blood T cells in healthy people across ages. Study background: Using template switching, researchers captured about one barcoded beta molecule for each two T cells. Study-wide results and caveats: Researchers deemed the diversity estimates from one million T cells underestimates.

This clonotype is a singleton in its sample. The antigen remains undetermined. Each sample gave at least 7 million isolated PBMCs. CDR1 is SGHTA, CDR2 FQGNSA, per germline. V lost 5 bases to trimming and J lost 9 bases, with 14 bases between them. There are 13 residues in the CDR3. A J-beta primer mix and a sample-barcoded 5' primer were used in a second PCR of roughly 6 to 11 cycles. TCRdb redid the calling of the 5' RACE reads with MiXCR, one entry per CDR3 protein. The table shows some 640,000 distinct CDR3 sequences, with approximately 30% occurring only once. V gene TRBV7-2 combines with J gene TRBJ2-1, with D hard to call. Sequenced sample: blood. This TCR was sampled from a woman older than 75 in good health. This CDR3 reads CASSRRASTEQFF. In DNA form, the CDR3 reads TGTGCCAGCAGCCGCCGGGCCTCCACTGAGCAGTTCTTC.